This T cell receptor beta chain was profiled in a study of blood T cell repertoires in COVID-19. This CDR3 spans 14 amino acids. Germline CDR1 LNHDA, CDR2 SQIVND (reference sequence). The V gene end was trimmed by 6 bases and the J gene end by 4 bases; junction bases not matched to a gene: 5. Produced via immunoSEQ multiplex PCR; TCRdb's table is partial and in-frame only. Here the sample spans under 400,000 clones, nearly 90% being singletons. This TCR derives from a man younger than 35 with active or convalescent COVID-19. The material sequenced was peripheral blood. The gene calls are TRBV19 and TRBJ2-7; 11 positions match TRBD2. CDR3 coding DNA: TGTGCCAGTAGCCTTACTAGCGGGAGTTACGAGCAGTACTTC. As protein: CASSLTSGSYEQYF.